The clone carrying this T cell receptor beta chain appeared a few times. The target antigen is unknown. The record originates from a study of identical twins. Study results and limitations: Zero-insertion analyses were open to partial confounding by invariant MAIT and iNKT cells. It was cross-sectional statistical analysis, not following the same donors, that the conclusions relied on.

TCRdb ran MiXCR on the 5' RACE reads and lists one entry per CDR3 protein. This sample carries 550,000 to 700,000 distinct CDR3 sequences, 21% of them seen once, and the ten largest clones take 4.3%. Trimming cost V 0 bases and J 1 base, with 9 bases left between them. Germline CDR1 is DFQATT and CDR2 is SNEGSKA (reference sequence). The CDR3 has 14 amino acids. In addition, the sample was reused for a study of T cells expressing NK-cell markers. That publication notes: Underlying the TCR beta repertoires were sorted CD3+CD56+NKG2C+, CD3+CD56+NKG2C- and CD3+CD56-NKG2C+ T cells.

This sequence joins TRBV20-1 and TRBJ1-1, with D unclear. The source material was PBMCs. The clonotype comes from a woman aged 18-35 years in good health. Written as DNA, the CDR3 is TGCAGTGCTAGAGATGGGAAACGGAACACTGAAGCTTTCTTT. This sequence encodes CSARDGKRNTEAFF.